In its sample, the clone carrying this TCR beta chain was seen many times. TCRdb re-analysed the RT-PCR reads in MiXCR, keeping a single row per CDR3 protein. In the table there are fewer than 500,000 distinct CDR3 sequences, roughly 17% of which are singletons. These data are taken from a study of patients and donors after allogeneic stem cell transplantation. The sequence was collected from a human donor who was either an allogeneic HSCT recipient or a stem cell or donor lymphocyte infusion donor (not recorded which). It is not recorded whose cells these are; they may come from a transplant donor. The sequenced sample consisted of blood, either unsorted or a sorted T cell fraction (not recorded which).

The CDR3 DNA follows: TGTGCCAGCAGCATGGGGACTGGCCGGGGGGAGCAGTTCTTC. This gives the protein CASSMGTGRGEQFF. The genes are TRBV7-8 and TRBJ2-1, with D possibly TRBD2 on 6 matching bases. CDR1 is SGHVS and CDR2 is FQNEAQ in the germline V gene. This CDR3 spans 14 amino acids. V lost 5 bases and J 10 bases, leaving 18 bases between the germline ends.